In its sample, the clone carrying this TCR beta chain was seen a few times. What it recognizes is unknown. In TCRdb, the 5' RACE reads were re-called with MiXCR into one record per CDR3 protein. The table has 500,000 to 650,000 distinct CDR3 sequences, 20% to 25% seen once. This specimen comes from a study of T-cell memory formation after mild COVID-19. Study-wide findings and caveats: Mostly located in CM and EM were contracting CD4+ clones, with contracting CD8+ clones located in EMRA.

Unmatched junction bases numbered 6, after V lost 5 bases and J lost 7 bases. The CDR3 loop spans 14 amino acids. The specimen sequenced was PBMCs or a T cell subset sorted from them (not recorded which). The sequence came from an adult woman who had mild COVID-19 (a few samples of this study predate the infection). Cell type and time point are not known. The chain couples TRBV12-3 or TRBV12-4 to TRBJ2-1; 9 bases align to TRBD2. As DNA, the CDR3 is TGTGCCAGCAGTCATCCGGGACTAGCAAATGAGCAGTTCTTC. Residues: CASSHPGLANEQFF.